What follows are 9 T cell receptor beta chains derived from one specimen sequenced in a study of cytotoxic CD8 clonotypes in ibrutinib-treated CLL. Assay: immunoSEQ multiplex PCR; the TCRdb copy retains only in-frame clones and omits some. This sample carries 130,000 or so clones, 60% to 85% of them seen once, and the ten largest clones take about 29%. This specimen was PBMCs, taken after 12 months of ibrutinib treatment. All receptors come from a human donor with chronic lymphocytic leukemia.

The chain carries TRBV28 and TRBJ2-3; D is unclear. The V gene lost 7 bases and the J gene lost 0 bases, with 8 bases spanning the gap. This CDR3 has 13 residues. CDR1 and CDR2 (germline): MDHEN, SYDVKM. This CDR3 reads CASIYSSTDTQYF. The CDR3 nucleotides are TGTGCCAGCATTTATTCTAGCACAGATACGCAGTATTTT.

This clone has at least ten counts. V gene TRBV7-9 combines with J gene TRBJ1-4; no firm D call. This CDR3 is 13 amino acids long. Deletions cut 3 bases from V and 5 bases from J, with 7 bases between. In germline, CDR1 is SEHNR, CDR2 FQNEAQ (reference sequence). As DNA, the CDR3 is TGTGCCAGCAGCTTGGTGGGGAATGAAAAACTGTTTTTT. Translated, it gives CASSLVGNEKLFF.

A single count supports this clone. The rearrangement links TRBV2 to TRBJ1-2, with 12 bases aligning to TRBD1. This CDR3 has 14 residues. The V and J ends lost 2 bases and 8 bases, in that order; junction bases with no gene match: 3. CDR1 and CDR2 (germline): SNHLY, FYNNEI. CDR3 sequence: CASSERDRGQGYTF. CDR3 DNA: TGTGCCAGCAGTGAAAGGGACAGGGGGCAGGGCTACACCTTC.

Written as DNA, the CDR3 is TGTGCCAGCAGCCCAAGACAGGTTAACACCGGGGAGCTGTTTTTT. This sequence encodes CASSPRQVNTGELFF. This chain links TRBV5-5 with TRBJ2-2; D possibly corresponds to TRBD1 (6 bases). In germline, CDR1 is SGHKS, CDR2 YYEKEE (reference sequence). The length of the CDR3 is 15 residues. V was shortened by 4 bases and J by 2 bases, with 12 bases between the two germline ends. The full variable domain, completed using reference TRBV5-5 and TRBJ2-2, is DAGVTQSPTHLIKTRGQQVTLRCSPISGHKSVSWYQQVLGQGPQFIFQYYEKEERGRGNFPDRFSARQFPNYSSELNVNALLLGDSALYLCASSPRQVNTGELFFGEGSRLTVL.

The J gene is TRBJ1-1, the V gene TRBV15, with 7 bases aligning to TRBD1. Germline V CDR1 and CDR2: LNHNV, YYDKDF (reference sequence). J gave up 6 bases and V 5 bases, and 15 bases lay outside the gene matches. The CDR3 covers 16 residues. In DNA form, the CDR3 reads TGTGCCACCAGCGGTACCGGCAGGGGGGGCTTGGCTGAAGCTTTCTTT. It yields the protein CATSGTGRGGLAEAFF.

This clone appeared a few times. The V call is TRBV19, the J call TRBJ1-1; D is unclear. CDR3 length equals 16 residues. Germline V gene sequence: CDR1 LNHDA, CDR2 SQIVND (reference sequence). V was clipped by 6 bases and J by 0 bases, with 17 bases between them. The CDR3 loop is CASRASGSGMNTEAFF. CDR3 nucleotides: TGTGCCAGTAGGGCCTCCGGGTCCGGAATGAACACTGAAGCTTTCTTT. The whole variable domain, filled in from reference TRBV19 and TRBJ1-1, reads DGGITQSPKYLFRKEGQNVTLSCEQNLNHDAMYWYRQDPGQGLRLIYYSQIVNDFQKGDIAEGYSVSREKKESFPLTVTSAQKNPTAFYLCASRASGSGMNTEAFFGQGTRLTVV.

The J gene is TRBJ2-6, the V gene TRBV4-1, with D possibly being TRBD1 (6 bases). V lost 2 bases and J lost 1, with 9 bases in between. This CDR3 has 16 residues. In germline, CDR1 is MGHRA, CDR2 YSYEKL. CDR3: CASSQKGDSGANVLTF. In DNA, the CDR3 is TGCGCCAGCAGCCAAAAGGGGGATTCTGGGGCCAACGTCCTGACTTTC.

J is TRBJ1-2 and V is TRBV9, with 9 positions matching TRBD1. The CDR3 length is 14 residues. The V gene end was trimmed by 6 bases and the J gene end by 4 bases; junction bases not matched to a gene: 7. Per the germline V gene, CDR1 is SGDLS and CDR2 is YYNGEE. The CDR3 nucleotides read TGTGCCAGCACCGACGGGACAGGGCGCTATGGCTACACCTTC. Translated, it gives CASTDGTGRYGYTF.

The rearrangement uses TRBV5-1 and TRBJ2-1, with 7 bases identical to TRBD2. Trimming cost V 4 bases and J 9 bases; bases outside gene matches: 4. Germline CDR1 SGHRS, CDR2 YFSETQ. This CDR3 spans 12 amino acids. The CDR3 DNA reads TGCGCCAGCAGCCCCCCTAGCGGTGAGCAGTTCTTC. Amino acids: CASSPPSGEQFF.